Presented here are 5 T cell receptor beta chains from one specimen sequenced in a study of neoadjuvant anti-PD-1 for oral cavity cancer (dated by TCRdb to about 2021). The time point label corresponds to: before neoadjuvant nivolumab. The library was prepared using the immunoSEQ multiplex PCR assay. Here the immuneACCESS table is served through TCRdb, limited to in-frame sequences with V and J called. Missing clones are a known gap in these copies; in checked studies unresolved V genes cover under half, and the rest lacks a known reason. For this sample there are roughly 13,000 clones; about 70% appear just once. The ten largest clones represent approximately 2% of the sample. The sequencing used PBMCs, collected before nivolumab (anti-PD-1) treatment. These receptors were obtained from a person between 35 and 79 years old with oral cavity squamous cell carcinoma.

The gene calls are TRBV6-1 and TRBJ2-7, with 10 nucleotides matching TRBD2. Per the germline V gene, CDR1 is MNHNS and CDR2 is SASEGT. The CDR3 length is 15 residues. V shed 10 bases and J 0 bases; nucleotides not matched to a gene: 9. The CDR3 sequence: CATPPASGSSYEQYF. CDR3 sequence (DNA): TGTGCCACCCCGCCGGCTAGCGGGAGCTCCTACGAGCAGTACTTC.

The V gene is TRBV6-1, the J gene TRBJ2-3, with TRBD1 identical over 7 bases. This CDR3 region has 17 residues. The trim removed 0 bases at V and 5 bases at J, leaving 11 bases unmatched. CDR1 is MNHNS and CDR2 is SASEGT in the germline V gene. In DNA form, the CDR3 reads TGTGCCAGCAGTGAAGCATCAACCGGGACAGATGAAGATACGCAGTATTTT. This gives the protein CASSEASTGTDEDTQYF.

This chain links TRBV7-6 with TRBJ2-7, with D tentatively TRBD2 (6 bases). Trimming stripped 5 bases from V and 5 bases from J, with 13 bases between. CDR3 length equals 13 residues. Germline assignment: CDR1 SGHVS and CDR2 FNYEAQ. The CDR3 DNA reads as TGTGCCAGCAGCGCCCAGCGGGTAGACGAGCAGTACTTC. This encodes CASSAQRVDEQYF.

The chain uses TRBV28 and TRBJ2-2; D possibly corresponds to TRBD1 (5 bases). Germline CDR1 reads MDHEN; CDR2 reads SYDVKM. Trimming pared 5 bases from V and 5 bases from J, leaving 12 bases between. The length of the CDR3 is 14 residues. CDR3 bases: TGTGCCAGCAGTATCACAGGAGAGACCGGGGAGCTGTTTTTT. It yields the protein CASSITGETGELFF.

The V gene is TRBV9, the J gene TRBJ2-3; D is possibly TRBD2 (5 bases). The CDR3 is 16 amino acids. Trimming stripped 0 bases from V and 2 bases from J, with 13 bases between. Per germline, CDR1 SGDLS and CDR2 YYNGEE. The CDR3 here is CASSVVAGLLTDTQYF. CDR3 DNA: TGTGCCAGCAGCGTAGTAGCCGGACTTCTCACAGATACGCAGTATTTT.